The clone carrying this T cell receptor beta chain was seen many times. It was patients with CD8+CD57+ cell expansion by flow cytometry who were chosen for sequencing. TCR beta VDJ combinations and CDR3 sequences were profiled from genomic DNA. MiXCR, run by TCRdb on the reads, gives a single entry per CDR3 protein. The repertoire holds hundreds of thousands of distinct CDR3 sequences, about three fifths seen once, with around 1.3% in the top ten. With V trimmed by 7 bases and J by 0 bases, 15 bases remained unmatched. The CDR3 spans 18 residues. Germline V CDR1 and CDR2: SGHRS, YFSETQ. This record belongs to a study of CD8+CD57+ T cells in acquired aplastic anemia.

The receptor was derived from a human donor with aplastic anemia. The chain employs TRBV5-1 and TRBJ1-1, with 10 nucleotides matching TRBD1. The source material was sorted CD4+, CD8+, or CD8+CD57+ T cells (not recorded which) from PBMCs. The CDR3 loop is CASGTGAGGGILNTEAFF. CDR3 coding DNA: TGCGCCAGCGGGACAGGGGCCGGCGGTGGGATCCTGAACACTGAAGCTTTCTTT.